Shown below are 14 T cell receptor beta chains from a single sample sequenced in a study of CD8 T cells in ankylosing spondylitis. Via MiXCR, TCRdb re-called the 5' RACE reads, giving one row per CDR3 protein. Of around 150,000 distinct CDR3 sequences listed, around 45% are singletons. The specimen was synovial fluid, either unsorted or a sorted T cell fraction (not recorded which). The receptors stem from a male donor with ankylosing spondylitis.

This clonotype has at least ten counts. The rearrangement links TRBV20-1 to TRBJ2-2; 13 nucleotides align to TRBD2. This CDR3 comprises 18 residues. CDR1 is DFQATT, CDR2 SNEGSKA, per germline (reference sequence). V was pared by 3 bases and J by 3 bases, with 10 bases of the junction left unmatched. The CDR3 region is CSARSTSGGEPHTGELFF. The DNA for the CDR3 is TGCAGTGCTAGGAGCACTAGCGGGGGGGAGCCCCACACCGGGGAGCTGTTTTTT.

This rearrangement joins TRBV15 to TRBJ1-1; maybe TRBD1 (6 bases). V dropped 3 bases and J dropped 1 base, with 15 bases sitting between them. CDR1 is LNHNV, CDR2 YYDKDF, per germline (reference sequence). The CDR3 runs 16 residues. As DNA, the CDR3 is TGTGCCACCAGCAGGTGGGAGGGGGATGCGAACACTGAAGCTTTCTTT. Translated: CATSRWEGDANTEAFF.

The chain joins TRBV12-3 or TRBV12-4 to TRBJ2-7, with D perhaps matching TRBD1 (5 bases). This CDR3 spans 14 amino acids. Trimming took 4 bases from V and 3 from J, leaving 13 bases between them. CDR3 region: CASSSRQKDYEQYF. In nucleotides, the CDR3 is TGTGCCAGCAGTTCCAGACAGAAGGACTACGAGCAGTACTTC.

The CDR3 region is CASSLEGTGSYEQYF. The CDR3 DNA is TGTGCCAGCAGCCTCGAGGGGACAGGGTCCTACGAGCAGTACTTC. This chain connects TRBV6-1 to TRBJ2-7; TRBD1 matches 9 bases. Looked up from germline, CDR1 is MNHNS and CDR2 is SASEGT. Unmatched junction bases numbered 7, after V lost 6 bases and J lost 1 base. The CDR3 spans 15 residues.

The J gene is TRBJ2-5, the V gene TRBV7-6, with D unresolved. The CDR3 has 14 amino acids. V was trimmed by 2 bases and J by 5 bases, leaving 12 bases between them. Germline CDR1 reads SGHVS; CDR2 reads FNYEAQ. The CDR3 loop is CASSLTRFRETQYF. CDR3 nucleotides: TGTGCCAGCAGCTTAACACGATTTAGGGAGACCCAGTACTTC.

The CDR3 protein is CSAEQVLEGEQYF. CDR3 DNA sequence: TGCAGTGCCGAGCAGGTACTCGAGGGTGAGCAGTACTTC. V gene TRBV20-1 combines with J gene TRBJ2-7; tentative D call: TRBD2 (5 bases). This CDR3 region has 13 residues. V lost 6 bases and J 7 bases, leaving 19 bases between the germline ends. Germline assignment: CDR1 DFQATT and CDR2 SNEGSKA (reference sequence).

In this sample, this clonotype turned up a few times. J is TRBJ2-6 and V is TRBV10-3; TRBD1 agrees at 8 bases. Germline CDR1 ENHRY, CDR2 SYGVKD. V gave up 0 bases and J gave up 0 bases; unmatched junction bases: 10. CDR3 length: 20 residues. The chain's CDR3 is CAISESGTGTPLSGANVLTF. The DNA of the CDR3 is TGTGCCATCAGTGAGTCGGGGACAGGTACCCCTCTCTCTGGGGCCAACGTCCTGACTTTC.

V usage is TRBV4-1 and J usage is TRBJ2-2; D uncertain. Trimming shortened V by 6 bases and J by 3 bases, and 11 bases separated the two germline ends. This CDR3 region has 14 residues. CDR1 and CDR2 from the germline V gene are MGHRA and YSYEKL. The CDR3 sequence: CASRGPRDTGELFF. The CDR3 DNA follows: TGCGCCAGCAGAGGGCCCCGGGACACCGGGGAGCTGTTTTTT.

This chain links TRBV12-3 or TRBV12-4 with TRBJ1-2; D unclear. V shed 3 bases and J shed 3 bases, with 8 bases lying between them. CDR3 length: 13 residues. Here the CDR3 reads CASSLTPYYGYTF. CDR3 bases: TGTGCCAGCAGTTTGACACCATACTATGGCTACACCTTC.

The rearrangement links TRBV15 to TRBJ1-1; D possibly corresponds to TRBD1 (5 bases). Trimming took 1 base from V and 3 from J, leaving 12 bases between them. Germline CDR1 LNHNV, CDR2 YYDKDF (reference sequence). This CDR3 has 15 residues. CDR3 DNA sequence: TGTGCCACCAGCAGAGCCCCGGCCAGGGACACTGAAGCTTTCTTT. The encoded protein is CATSRAPARDTEAFF.

CDR3 loop: CASMRRQGDSDTQYF. CDR3 bases: TGTGCCAGCATGAGGAGACAGGGGGATTCAGATACGCAGTATTTT. This chain connects TRBV7-9 to TRBJ2-3, with 9 bases that match TRBD1. Germline CDR1 is SEHNR and CDR2 is FQNEAQ (reference sequence). The length of the CDR3 is 15 residues. J lost 4 bases, V lost 7 bases, and 9 bases had no gene match.

The chain uses TRBV4-1 and TRBJ1-1; D uncertain. This CDR3 is built from 14 residues. Trimming stripped 3 bases from V and 1 base from J, with 9 bases between. Germline V lookup: CDR1 MGHRA, CDR2 YSYEKL. CDR3 protein: CASSQVYKNTEAFF. The CDR3 DNA follows: TGCGCCAGCAGCCAGGTATATAAGAACACTGAAGCTTTCTTT.

This clonotype occurred many times. This chain links TRBV9 with TRBJ2-3; 13 bases are a match to TRBD2. Germline V gene lookup returns CDR1 SGDLS and CDR2 YYNGEE. The CDR3 is made up of 18 amino acids. Germline trimming cut 4 bases from V and 0 bases from J; bases unmatched to any gene: 8. CDR3 amino acids: CASSILAGGPPSTDTQYF. DNA of the CDR3: TGTGCCAGCAGCATACTAGCGGGAGGGCCCCCTAGCACAGATACGCAGTATTTT.

In DNA form, the CDR3 reads TGCAGTGCTAGAGATTACGCAGCTAGCACAGATACGCAGTATTTT. It yields the protein CSARDYAASTDTQYF. V gene TRBV20-1 combines with J gene TRBJ2-3; D is unclear. Trimming took off 0 bases at V and 0 bases at J, with 10 bases between the two ends. The germline CDR1 and CDR2 sequences are DFQATT and SNEGSKA (reference sequence). There are 15 residues in the CDR3.